This T cell receptor (beta chain) is drawn from a study of T-cell memory formation after mild COVID-19. Across the whole study: Clusters of TCRs were largely donor specific.

The study, taken as a whole, reports: CD4+ contracting clones were mainly CM and EM; CD8+ ones, EMRA. Detection of some responders pre-infection suggested pre-existing cross-reactive memory T cells participated.

TCRdb ran MiXCR on the 5' RACE reads and lists one entry per CDR3 protein. The sample yields 450,000 to 700,000 distinct CDR3 sequences, roughly 18% seen once. Remarks on this clonotype: Its antigen is not identified.

This CDR3 is 18 amino acids long. The V gene lost 0 bases and the J gene lost 2 bases, with 18 bases spanning the gap. The sequence was collected from an adult woman who had mild COVID-19 (a few samples of this study predate the infection). Cell type and time point are not known. This rearrangement joins TRBV23-1 to TRBJ2-3, with a weak D call TRBD1 (5 bases). TRBV23-1 is treated as an ORF (open reading frame) with a function not yet certain. Sequencing was carried out using PBMCs or a T cell subset sorted from them (not recorded which). CDR3 loop: CASSQSEGAVIITDTQYF. The CDR3 DNA sequence: TGCGCCAGCAGTCAATCGGAAGGGGCGGTGATCATCACAGATACGCAGTATTTT.